The TCR beta chain described here comes from a study of T-cell reconstitution after alpha-beta-depleted transplantation in children. Study results and caveats: Recipient T cells and thymic progenitors that survived were the source of the high TCRbeta diversity seen at day 60 in some patients. Newly produced T cells mostly provided counts and TCRbeta diversity after one year, as hyperexpanded clones declined. Two months or so post-transplant, alpha-beta T cells reportedly derived from several hundred expanded graft clones.

Preparation of the TCRbeta library involved a method that used unique molecular identifiers. TCRdb redid the calling of the PCR reads with MiXCR, one entry per CDR3 protein. This sample has 780,000 or so distinct CDR3 sequences, with less than 20% found just once. Comment on this clonotype: Its antigen is not known.

This clonotype was sampled from a male patient between 5 and 17 years old who had a stem cell transplant for acute lymphoblastic leukemia, so the T cells may come from the graft donor. The material was PBMCs, mostly from graft donor cells, obtained 360 days after TCRalphabeta/CD19-depleted stem cell transplant.

The CDR3 is CASSFRENPYEQYF. In nucleotides, the CDR3 is TGTGCCAGCAGCTTTCGGGAGAACCCCTACGAGCAGTACTTC. The rearrangement joins TRBV11-2 to TRBJ2-7; weak D call: TRBD2 (6 bases). Germline lookup yields CDR1 SGHAT and CDR2 FQNNGV. V was pared by 3 bases and J by 2 bases, with 11 bases between. The CDR3 extends over 14 amino acids.